This TCR beta chain was identified during a study of prognosis after radiotherapy for stage I lung cancer. On the study more broadly: Roughly 13 men and about 6 women, aged about 53 to 85 and with a median age of about 71 years, made up the patients.

This CDR3 spans 15 amino acids. The junction had 15 bases not matched to a gene; V was cut back by 3 bases and J by 12 bases. Germline V gene data show CDR1 as SGHRS and CDR2 as YFSETQ. Collection of peripheral blood, in a volume of 5 to 7.5 milliliters, was performed at each of two time points. As concerns this clonotype: Its antigen is currently unknown. A much larger clone lies one base from this, so it may be a read error.

Broader study findings: Unique TCR clone counts fell after stereotactic body radiation therapy, median roughly 10,000 versus 7,000.

The genomic DNA TCR beta CDR3 region underwent two rounds of multiplex PCR. Individual primers that were specific to each TRBV and TRBJ gene served in first-round PCR. Second-round PCR used universal primers. MiXCR was run by TCRdb on the multiplex PCR reads, yielding one entry per CDR3 protein. The sample gives some 15,000 distinct CDR3 sequences, approximately 15% of which show up once; about 38% is in the top ten. The V gene is TRBV5-1, the J gene TRBJ2-1, with 7 bases matching TRBD1. This receptor was identified in a donor aged 50 or older with non-small cell lung cancer. The sequencing used PBMCs, collected before or after stereotactic body radiation therapy (not recorded which). CDR3 amino acids: CASSSQTGTVDGQFF. The CDR3 bases are TGCGCCAGCAGCTCACAGACAGGGACGGTTGATGGGCAGTTCTTC.